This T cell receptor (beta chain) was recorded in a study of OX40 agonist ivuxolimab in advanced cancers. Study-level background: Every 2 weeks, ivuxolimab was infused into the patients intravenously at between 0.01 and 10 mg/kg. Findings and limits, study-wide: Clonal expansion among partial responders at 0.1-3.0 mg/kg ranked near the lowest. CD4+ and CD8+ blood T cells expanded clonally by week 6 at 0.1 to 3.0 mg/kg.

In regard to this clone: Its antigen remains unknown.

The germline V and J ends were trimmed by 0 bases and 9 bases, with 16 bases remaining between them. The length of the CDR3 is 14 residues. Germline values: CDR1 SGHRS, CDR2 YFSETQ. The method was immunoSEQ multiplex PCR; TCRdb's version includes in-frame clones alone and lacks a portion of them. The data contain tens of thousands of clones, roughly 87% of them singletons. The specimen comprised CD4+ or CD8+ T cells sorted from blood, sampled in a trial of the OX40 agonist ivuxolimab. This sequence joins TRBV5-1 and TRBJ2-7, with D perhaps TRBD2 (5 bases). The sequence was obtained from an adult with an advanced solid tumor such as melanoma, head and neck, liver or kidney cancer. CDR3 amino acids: CASSLVGDLKVQYF. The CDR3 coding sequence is TGCGCCAGCAGCTTGGTGGGAGATTTGAAAGTGCAGTACTTC.